This passage covers 8 T cell receptor beta chains from one sample sequenced in a study of CD8 T cells in Susac syndrome. Reverse transcription used roughly 0.45 to 1 ug RNA and random hexamers. TCRdb processed the immunoSEQ multiplex PCR reads anew with MiXCR; each CDR3 protein has one entry. The table records just over 150,000 distinct CDR3 sequences, approximately 95% of them present only once. The sequenced sample consisted of CD4+ T cells from PBMCs. These receptors originate from a human donor with Susac syndrome.

J is TRBJ1-1 and V is TRBV3-1, with D possibly matching TRBD1 (5 bases). This CDR3 is built from 14 residues. Germline CDR1 is LGHDT and CDR2 is YNNKEL (reference sequence). Between the trimmed V and J ends, which lost 4 bases and 1 base, there was a span of 10 bases. Written as DNA, the CDR3 is TGTGCCAGCAGCCCCCAGGGCCCGAACACTGAAGCTTTCTTT. This gives the protein CASSPQGPNTEAFF.

This clonotype appeared once. The rearrangement joins TRBV6-2 or TRBV6-3 to TRBJ2-7, with D perhaps TRBD2 (6 bases). Deletions cut 7 bases from V and 7 bases from J, with 14 bases between. The CDR3 has 12 residues. Germline lookup yields CDR1 MNHEY and CDR2 SVGEGT. DNA for the CDR3: TGTGCCAGCACCCATCCCGCGGGGGAGCAGTACTTC. This codes for CASTHPAGEQYF.

The chain has TRBV2 and TRBJ1-5; 11 nucleotides agree with TRBD1. The CDR3 totals 15 residues. V trimming: 5 bases; J trimming: 5 bases; junction bases outside the gene matches: 5. Germline CDR1 SNHLY, CDR2 FYNNEI. CDR3 DNA sequence: TGTGCCAGCAGTACCGGACAGGGGGCACATCAGCCCCAGCATTTT. As protein: CASSTGQGAHQPQHF.

This clonotype was recorded only once. This sequence joins TRBV5-1 and TRBJ1-2; 11 positions agree with TRBD1. Germline lookup yields CDR1 SGHRS and CDR2 YFSETQ. V gave up 4 bases and J gave up 4 bases; unmatched junction bases: 18. The length of the CDR3 is 19 residues. The CDR3 DNA is TGCGCCAGCAGCCTCCTTAGTCCGGACAGGGGGCGGGCACCCTATGGCTACACCTTC. This gives the protein CASSLLSPDRGRAPYGYTF. Supplemented by reference TRBV5-1 and TRBJ1-2, the full variable domain reads KAGVTQTPRYLIKTRGQQVTLSCSPISGHRSVSWYQQTPGQGLQFLFEYFSETQRNKGNFPGRFSGRQFSNSRSEMNVSTLELGDSALYLCASSLLSPDRGRAPYGYTFGSGTRLTVV.

V usage is TRBV9 and J usage is TRBJ1-2; D is possibly TRBD1 (6 bases). The CDR3 loop spans 14 amino acids. Germline values: CDR1 SGDLS, CDR2 YYNGEE. V lost 0 bases, J lost 4 bases, and 10 bases lay in between. The CDR3 bases are TGTGCCAGCAGCGTAGTCGACAGGAGCTATGGCTACACCTTC. This gives the protein CASSVVDRSYGYTF.

The chain is built from TRBV7-2 and TRBJ2-7, with a weak D call TRBD2 (6 bases). The CDR3 is 13 amino acids. Germline lookup yields CDR1 SGHTA and CDR2 FQGNSA. The V end lost 5 bases, the J end lost 7 bases, and 15 bases lay between the germline ends. The CDR3 nucleotides are TGTGCCAGCAGCGCGGGTCTTGGGAGGGAGCAGTACTTC. Translating it yields CASSAGLGREQYF.

The chain has TRBV23-1 and TRBJ2-7; D might be TRBD1 (5 bases). TRBV23-1 is an ORF, and what it does is uncertain. The length of the CDR3 is 13 residues. The V end lost 2 bases, the J end lost 3 bases, and 8 bases lay between the germline ends. CDR3 loop: CASSQRGIYEQYF. As DNA, the CDR3 is TGCGCCAGCAGTCAAAGGGGAATCTACGAGCAGTACTTC.

The rearrangement links TRBV2 to TRBJ2-7; 8 nucleotides align to TRBD1. Germline trimming cut 6 bases from V and 0 bases from J; bases unmatched to any gene: 10. The CDR3 length is 16 residues. Germline V lookup: CDR1 SNHLY, CDR2 FYNNEI. The CDR3 DNA reads as TGTGCCAGCAGGGACCCGGGACAGGTTCTCTCCTACGAGCAGTACTTC. This translates into CASRDPGQVLSYEQYF. The variable domain in full, completed from reference TRBV2 and TRBJ2-7, reads EPEVTQTPSHQVTQMGQEVILRCVPISNHLYFYWYRQILGQKVEFLVSFYNNEISEKSEIFDDQFSVERPDGSNFTLKIRSTKLEDSAMYFCASRDPGQVLSYEQYFGPGTRLTVT.